This TCR beta chain comes out of a study of T-cell reconstitution after alpha-beta-depleted transplantation in children. Findings of the study overall: Surviving recipient T cells and intrathymic progenitors accounted for some patients' high TCRbeta diversity at day 60. T-cell counts and diversity at one year following transplant were attributed mainly to newly produced T cells. The origin of alpha-beta T cells about two months after transplant was reportedly several hundred expanded graft clones.

This clonotype showed up many times. What it recognizes is unknown. Trimming removed 1 base from V and 0 bases from J; junction bases left unmatched: 15. CDR1 is LGHNA, CDR2 YNFKEQ, per germline. The CDR3 runs to 21 residues. As it was prepared, the TCRbeta library received unique molecular identifiers. Each CDR3 protein is one row after TCRdb ran MiXCR on the PCR reads. The sample includes 250,000 to 300,000 distinct CDR3 sequences, roughly 11% seen only once; the top ten take about 25%. This sequence joins TRBV4-2 and TRBJ2-1, with 10 bases matching TRBD2. The source material was peripheral blood, sampled 180 days after TCRalphabeta/CD19-depleted stem cell transplant. The clonotype was recovered from a male patient aged 2 to 10 who had a stem cell transplant for chronic granulomatous disease, so the T cells may come from the graft donor. CDR3 protein: CASSQAPGTSERFSSYNEQFF. The CDR3 bases are TGTGCCAGCAGCCAAGCCCCCGGGACTAGCGAGAGATTTTCCTCCTACAATGAGCAGTTCTTC.